This TCR beta chain was profiled in a study of cytomegalovirus exposure and HLA in healthy donors. Study-level information: A data release that came early held roughly 90 million unique TCRs from HLA-typed donors.

In germline, CDR1 is SEHNR, CDR2 FQNEAQ (reference sequence). V was clipped by 0 bases and J by 7 bases, with 12 bases between them. The CDR3 runs 14 residues. Study results and limitations: Rare TCR sequences predominated, though certain public TCRs were found in many donors.

Regarding this clone: The antigen is unknown.

Use of 60 Vbeta and 13 Jbeta primers characterized the PCR. Libraries were prepared by immunoSEQ multiplex PCR; TCRdb keeps only in-frame clonotypes and omits some of them. The repertoire includes about 120,000 clones, around 60% of them detected once, and approximately 11% sits in the top ten. The chain is built from TRBV7-9 and TRBJ1-2, with D perhaps TRBD1 (5 bases). The sequenced sample consisted of PBMCs. This sequence was found in a middle-aged man in good health and CMV-seropositive. As DNA, the CDR3 is TGTGCCAGCAGCTTAGCCCGGGGGGGAACTGGCTACACCTTC. Translating gives CASSLARGGTGYTF.